These 10 T cell receptor beta chains were all obtained from the same sample, sequenced in a study of cytomegalovirus exposure and HLA in healthy donors. PCR primers comprised 60 Vbeta and 13 Jbeta primers. Clones were sequenced by immunoSEQ multiplex PCR, and TCRdb holds only the in-frame ones, with some missing. The data show about 140,000 clones, 79% seen once. Sequencing was done on a sample of PBMCs. The receptors were gathered from a man in his late teens or twenties in good health and CMV-seronegative.

J is TRBJ2-1 and V is TRBV7-6; D ambiguous. CDR3 length equals 13 residues. CDR1 is SGHVS and CDR2 is FNYEAQ in the germline V gene. The V end was cut by 4 bases, the J end by 6 bases, with 10 bases between. Here the CDR3 reads CASSSTGANEQFF. Written as DNA, the CDR3 is TGTGCCAGCAGCTCCACGGGTGCCAATGAGCAGTTCTTC.

In this sample, this clone turned up once. The chain couples TRBV9 to TRBJ1-1; no reliable D call. Trimming shortened V by 3 bases and J by 5 bases, and 17 bases separated the two germline ends. The CDR3 runs 15 residues. The germline V gene has CDR1 SGDLS and CDR2 YYNGEE. The CDR3 region is CASSALGQSGTEAFF. In nucleotides, the CDR3 is TGTGCCAGCAGCGCCCTTGGGCAGAGTGGAACTGAAGCTTTCTTT.

With respect to this clone: A read error may produce the germline difference seen at one junction end. V is TRBV30 and J is TRBJ1-3; no firm D call. The CDR3 is 14 amino acids. CDR1 and CDR2 from the germline V gene are GTSNPN and SVGIG (reference sequence). The chain's CDR3 is CAWIERATGSTIYF. CDR3 sequence (DNA): TGTGCCTGGATCGAGCGGGCTACTGGAAGCACCATATATTTT.

The chain combines TRBV7-8 with TRBJ2-1, with D possibly matching TRBD1 (5 bases). With 7 bases removed from V and 11 bases from J, the gap between germline ends came to 12 bases. CDR3 length equals 11 residues. The germline CDR1 and CDR2 sequences are SGHVS and FQNEAQ. The chain's CDR3 is CASTRKGKQFF. The CDR3 DNA follows: TGTGCCAGCACCCGAAAGGGGAAGCAGTTCTTC.

The chain carries TRBV29-1 and TRBJ2-5; D possibly corresponds to TRBD1 (5 bases). The length of the CDR3 is 14 residues. Trimming shortened V by 6 bases and J by 1 base, and 15 bases separated the two germline ends. CDR1 is SQVTM and CDR2 is ANQGSEA in the germline V gene. The CDR3 here is CSVERNRRQETQYF. The CDR3 DNA sequence: TGCAGCGTCGAAAGGAACAGGCGCCAAGAGACCCAGTACTTC.

The rearrangement joins TRBV30 to TRBJ1-6; D may be TRBD1 (5 bases). There are 14 residues in the CDR3. Germline V gene lookup returns CDR1 GTSNPN and CDR2 SVGIG (reference sequence). Between the trimmed V and J ends, which lost 0 bases and 7 bases, there was a span of 10 bases. This CDR3 reads CAWSVAGGNSPLHF. The DNA for the CDR3 is TGTGCCTGGAGTGTAGCGGGGGGGAATTCACCCCTCCACTTT. Filled out from reference TRBV30 and TRBJ1-6, the complete variable domain reads SQTIHQWPATLVQPVGSPLSLECTVEGTSNPNLYWYRQAAGRGLQLLFYSVGIGQISSEVPQNLSASRPQDRQFILSSKKLLLSDSGFYLCAWSVAGGNSPLHFGNGTRLTVT.

J is TRBJ2-3 and V is TRBV11-2; tentative D call: TRBD1 (5 bases). The CDR3 length is 18 residues. Germline V gene data show CDR1 as SGHAT and CDR2 as FQNNGV. Trimming removed 4 bases from V and 3 bases from J, with 23 bases in between. The CDR3 reads CASSYSGQGQLGTDTQYF. The CDR3 DNA sequence: TGTGCCAGCAGCTATTCCGGGCAGGGCCAGCTCGGGACAGATACGCAGTATTTT.

The rearrangement uses TRBV6-6 and TRBJ2-4; no definite D call. Germline V gene lookup returns CDR1 MNHNY and CDR2 SVGAGI (reference sequence). This CDR3 has 11 residues. Between the trimmed V and J ends, which lost 6 bases and 7 bases, there was a span of 7 bases. The CDR3 sequence is CASSPKNIQYF. The DNA for the CDR3 is TGTGCCAGCAGCCCTAAGAACATTCAGTACTTC.

V usage is TRBV5-5 and J usage is TRBJ1-2; no reliable D call. CDR3 size: 12 residues. The germline CDR1 and CDR2 sequences are SGHKS and YYEKEE (reference sequence). Trimming stripped 4 bases from V and 1 base from J, with 5 bases between. CDR3 sequence: CASSTINYGYTF. The CDR3 DNA reads as TGTGCCAGCAGCACTATTAACTATGGCTACACCTTC. The full variable domain, its missing parts supplied by reference TRBV5-5 and TRBJ1-2, is DAGVTQSPTHLIKTRGQQVTLRCSPISGHKSVSWYQQVLGQGPQFIFQYYEKEERGRGNFPDRFSARQFPNYSSELNVNALLLGDSALYLCASSTINYGYTFGSGTRLTVV.

V is TRBV6-1 and J is TRBJ2-3; TRBD1 matches 7 bases. The germline V gene encodes CDR1 MNHNS and CDR2 SASEGT. V was clipped by 4 bases and J by 2 bases; unmatched bases: 9. The CDR3 sequence is 16 residues long. The chain's CDR3 is CASSGTTGSPTDTQYF. CDR3 in DNA: TGTGCCAGCAGTGGGACGACAGGGAGTCCCACAGATACGCAGTATTTT.